This TCR beta chain originates from a study of blood T cell repertoires in COVID-19 (TCRdb year 2020). Some background on the complete study: Collaborator samples came from the United States, Italy and Spain and covered acute and convalescent phases of COVID-19. The material from the prospective study consisted of cDNA or gDNA derived from T cells, B-cell-depleted T cells, or PBMCs. Subjects who had been exposed to COVID-19, were actively infected with it, or had recovered from it provided the deeply sampled blood TCRbeta repertoires that made up the dataset. The repertoires were released in a freely available public database meant as a resource for research on the immune response to SARS-CoV-2. The samples were drawn from the first 160 participants of the ongoing ImmuneRACE study and from 950 to 1,500 subjects provided by 6 global collaborators. The sample metadata nearly always contained a de-identified subject ID, COVID-19 status, age in years and sex. Where available, HLA class I and class II types were obtained from metadata supplied by the sample provider rather than from assay-based typing.

Enrolling through a virtual design, the prospective study's participants ranged in age from roughly 18 to 100 years and lived across 20 to 25 United States geographic areas. In the prospective study, participants were assigned to cohorts based on the clinical history participants reported in a screening survey and a study questionnaire. Recovered participants in ImmuneRACE Cohort 3 were defined as having two consecutive negative NP/OP PCR tests, clearance from a healthcare professional, or resolution of symptoms. In the prospective study, whole blood, serum and a nasopharyngeal or oropharyngeal swab were collected from each participant by mobile phlebotomists. Over a roughly 2-month period, participants in the prospective study had the option of providing additional blood draws and questionnaires. Before DNA extraction, prospective study blood samples were shipped either frozen or at room temperature.

In regard to this clone: The specificity of this receptor is unknown. It has no much larger one-base neighbor in the sample; base qualities were not kept.

The immunoSEQ Assay, a bias-controlled multiplex PCR, was used to amplify TCRbeta CDR3 regions from genomic DNA. For the original study's pipeline: The number of nucleated cells in each sample was estimated from the amplification of reference gene primers within the assay. To quantify the absolute abundance of each unique TCRbeta CDR3 rearrangement, sequence reads were collapsed and filtered. For each sample, productive Simpson clonality was calculated as the square root of Simpson's diversity index over productive rearrangements. Imported from immuneACCESS, the table was reduced by TCRdb to in-frame sequences with V and J called. These copies leave out some clones; in studies compared against another copy, an unresolved V gene accounts for under half, and the cause of the remainder is not known. V, J and clone size derive from that table, while D and trimming were established from the DNA sequence. A total of roughly 400,000 clones appear in this sample, 85% to 90% of them only once. The ten largest make up about 1.7% of the sample.

Per the germline V gene (reference sequence), MNHEY is the CDR1 and SMNVEV is the CDR2. V has 5 bases trimmed and J has 2 bases trimmed; junction bases matching no gene number 6. Inclusive of the bounding cysteine and phenylalanine, the CDR3 is 14 residues long. Only CDR3 DNA remains: 42 bases, in frame from the first base. Results and caveats for the whole study, not just this receptor: The amount of clinical and demographic metadata varied by source and participant and was provided uncurated.

Material for sequencing was PBMCs or T cells enriched from blood (not recorded which). The receptor's source is a woman aged 25 to 39 who had recovered from COVID-19. The sequence links TRBV27 to TRBJ2-7; 7 central nucleotides agree with TRBD2. The CDR3 protein sequence reads: CASSAQGLPYEQYF. The bases read TGTGCCAGCAGTGCGCAGGGACTACCCTACGAGCAGTACTTC.